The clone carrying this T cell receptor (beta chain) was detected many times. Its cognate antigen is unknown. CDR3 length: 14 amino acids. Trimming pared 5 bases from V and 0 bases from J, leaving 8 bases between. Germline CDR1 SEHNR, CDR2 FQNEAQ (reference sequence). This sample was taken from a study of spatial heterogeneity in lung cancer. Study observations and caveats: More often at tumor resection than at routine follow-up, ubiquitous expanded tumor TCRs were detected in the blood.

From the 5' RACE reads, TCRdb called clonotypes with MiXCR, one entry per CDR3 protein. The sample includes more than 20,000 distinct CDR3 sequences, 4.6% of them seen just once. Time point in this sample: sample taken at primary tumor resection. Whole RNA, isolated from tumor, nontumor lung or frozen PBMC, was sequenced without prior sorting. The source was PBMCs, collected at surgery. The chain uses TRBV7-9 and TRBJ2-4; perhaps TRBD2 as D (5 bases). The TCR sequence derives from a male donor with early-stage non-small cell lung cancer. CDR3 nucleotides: TGTGCCAGCAGCGACACTAGAGCCAAAAACATTCAGTACTTC. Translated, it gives CASSDTRAKNIQYF.